The clone carrying this T cell receptor beta chain appeared a single time. After removal of 7 bases from V and 7 bases from J, the junction contained 10 bases not matched to a gene. The CDR3 has 15 amino acids. Germline V gene data show CDR1 as MDHEN and CDR2 as SYDVKM. Profiled with immunoSEQ multiplex PCR; TCRdb holds only in-frame clones, not every one. Here the sample spans around 340,000 clones, 65% to 85% being singletons. This record belongs to a study of blood T cell repertoires in COVID-19. The chain recombines TRBV28 with TRBJ1-4; 9 bases fit TRBD1. Input material: peripheral blood. This TCR was sampled from a man aged 25-45 years with active or convalescent COVID-19. CDR3 protein: CASTFRGTGSEKLFF. In DNA, the CDR3 is TGTGCCAGCACATTTAGGGGGACAGGGTCTGAAAAACTGTTTTTT.